The 32 T cell receptor beta chains reported below all come from one sample, sequenced in a study of blood T cell repertoires in COVID-19 (dated by TCRdb to about 2020). Library prep was done by the immunoSEQ multiplex PCR assay. The clones in this table, taken by TCRdb from immuneACCESS, are in-frame only. Not every clone is retained; where verified, under half of the shortfall comes from an unresolved V gene, and the cause of the rest is unknown. For this sample there are 250,000 to 350,000 clones; approximately 84% appear just once. The ten largest clonotypes hold 1.4% to 1.5% of the sample. Sequencing used peripheral blood. The receptors stem from a human donor with COVID-19, enrolled during active disease. The donor label of this sample is uncertain.

On this clone itself: Other DNA sequences in this specimen translate into the identical CDR3. The chain is built from TRBV6-1 and TRBJ1-3; no definite D call. This CDR3 is 14 amino acids long. From germline, CDR1 is MNHNS and CDR2 SASEGT. V was cut by 2 bases and J by 1 base, with 6 bases left in between. CDR3 in amino acids: CASSESGSGNTIYF. The CDR3 DNA reads as TGTGCCAGCAGTGAAAGCGGATCTGGAAACACCATATATTTT.

This chain uses TRBV28 with TRBJ2-1, with D possibly being TRBD1 (6 bases). The germline gives CDR1 MDHEN, CDR2 SYDVKM. Between the trimmed V and J ends, which lost 5 bases and 7 bases, there was a span of 9 bases. This CDR3 comprises 12 residues. CDR3 residues: CASSGQLNEQFF. CDR3 DNA: TGTGCCAGCAGTGGACAGCTAAATGAGCAGTTCTTC. The full variable domain, completed using reference TRBV28 and TRBJ2-1, is DVKVTQSSRYLVKRTGEKVFLECVQDMDHENMFWYRQDPGLGLRLIYFSYDVKMKEKGDIPEGYSVSREKKERFSLILESASTNQTSMYLCASSGQLNEQFFGPGTRLTVL.

V is TRBV7-2 and J is TRBJ2-4; tentative D call: TRBD1 (5 bases). The CDR3 has 12 residues. V lost 1 base, J lost 9 bases, and 7 bases lay in between. The germline V gene has CDR1 SGHTA and CDR2 FQGNSA. CDR3 protein: CASSLDQGIQYF. The CDR3 coding sequence is TGTGCCAGCAGCTTAGACCAGGGCATTCAGTACTTC.

The chain couples TRBV5-3 to TRBJ2-1, with D perhaps TRBD1 (5 bases). TRBV5-3 is filed as an ORF, its function uncertain. V was trimmed by 2 bases and J by 10 bases, leaving 19 bases between them. The CDR3 sequence is 15 residues long. CDR3 bases: TGTGCCAGAAGCTTAGGACGCCCAGCGTCAGGGGAGCAGTTCTTC. It translates to CARSLGRPASGEQFF.

The genes are TRBV10-3 and TRBJ1-1; D is uncertain. The V gene's germline CDR1 is ENHRY and CDR2 SYGVKD. V lost 3 bases to trimming and J lost 1 base, with 3 bases between them. This CDR3 comprises 12 residues. The CDR3 sequence is CAISDRNTEAFF. CDR3 bases: TGTGCCATCAGTGATCGGAACACTGAAGCTTTCTTT.

The rearrangement uses TRBV19 and TRBJ1-2, with D tentatively TRBD1 (6 bases). Trimming cost V 3 bases and J 4 bases, with 18 bases left between them. The CDR3 covers 16 residues. Germline loops: CDR1 LNHDA, CDR2 SQIVND (reference sequence). CDR3 sequence: CASSMDSSPWSYGYTF. In nucleotides, the CDR3 is TGTGCCAGTAGTATGGACAGCTCTCCCTGGAGCTATGGCTACACCTTC.

The chain carries TRBV28 and TRBJ2-3; 7 nucleotides match TRBD2. V was pared by 6 bases and J by 6 bases, with 15 bases of the junction left unmatched. This CDR3 comprises 16 residues. Germline V CDR1 and CDR2: MDHEN, SYDVKM. The chain's CDR3 is CASRRVGGRSLDTQYF. The DNA of the CDR3 is TGTGCCAGCAGGCGGGTGGGCGGGAGAAGCTTGGATACGCAGTATTTT.

V is TRBV14 and J is TRBJ2-1; D call uncertain. The CDR3 is made up of 15 amino acids. V was cut by 0 bases and J by 4 bases, with 10 bases left in between. The germline CDR1 and CDR2 sequences are SGHDN and FVKESK. The DNA of the CDR3 is TGTGCCAGCAGCCAAGATCTTCGGGTATACAATGAGCAGTTCTTC. This codes for CASSQDLRVYNEQFF. Using reference TRBV14 and TRBJ2-1 for the parts outside the CDR3, the full variable domain is EAGVTQFPSHSVIEKGQTVTLRCDPISGHDNLYWYRRVMGKEIKFLLHFVKESKQDESGMPNNRFLAERTGGTYSTLKVQPAELEDSGVYFCASSQDLRVYNEQFFGPGTRLTVL.

The sample holds a few counts of this clone. The rearrangement links TRBV11-2 to TRBJ1-5; possibly TRBD1 for D (5 bases). Deletions cut 3 bases from V and 7 bases from J, with 13 bases between. Germline CDR1 is SGHAT and CDR2 is FQNNGV. There are 14 residues in the CDR3. CDR3 protein: CASSFGGDGQPQHF. The CDR3, as DNA: TGTGCCAGCAGCTTTGGGGGGGATGGGCAGCCCCAGCATTTT.

This sequence joins TRBV29-1 and TRBJ2-2; D is possibly TRBD1 (6 bases). This CDR3 has 15 amino acids. The V end was cut by 4 bases, the J end by 0 bases, with 12 bases between. CDR1 and CDR2 from the germline V gene are SQVTM and ANQGSEA. In DNA, the CDR3 is TGCAGCGTTGCTGGGACAACCTCGAACACCGGGGAGCTGTTTTTT. As protein: CSVAGTTSNTGELFF.

The chain has TRBV19 and TRBJ1-1, with 8 bases aligning to TRBD1. This CDR3 region has 15 residues. V shed 3 bases, J shed 5 bases, and the junction held 8 bases outside the gene matches. CDR1 LNHDA and CDR2 SQIVND come from the germline V gene (reference sequence). CDR3 nucleotides: TGTGCCAGTAGTATCAACTCAGGGGGCGGGACTGAAGCTTTCTTT. Translating gives CASSINSGGGTEAFF.

This chain uses TRBV11-2 with TRBJ1-6; the match to TRBD1 covers 7 bases. J lost 7 bases, V lost 5 bases, and 8 bases had no gene match. The V gene's germline CDR1 is SGHAT and CDR2 FQNNGV. This CDR3 has 15 amino acids. The CDR3 sequence: CASSRTTGRNSPLHF. Here the CDR3 DNA reads TGTGCCAGCAGCCGGACGACAGGGAGGAATTCACCCCTCCACTTT.

This clone was observed a handful of times. This chain uses TRBV7-2 with TRBJ2-7; TRBD1 matches 7 bases. Germline V gene data show CDR1 as SGHTA and CDR2 as FQGNSA. The V segment lost 4 bases and the J segment 2 bases; nucleotides outside the gene matches: 8. The CDR3 totals 15 residues. Here the CDR3 reads CASSSRRTGAYEQYF. In DNA, the CDR3 is TGTGCCAGCAGCTCCCGAAGGACAGGCGCCTACGAGCAGTACTTC.

V usage is TRBV5-1 and J usage is TRBJ2-5; D is possibly TRBD1 (5 bases). The germline V gene has CDR1 SGHRS and CDR2 YFSETQ. The ends were cut back, 4 bases at V and 5 bases at J, with 18 bases in the middle. The CDR3 has 15 amino acids. CDR3 loop: CASSTDTPARETQYF. CDR3 bases: TGCGCCAGCAGCACGGACACTCCCGCCAGGGAGACCCAGTACTTC.

V usage is TRBV5-1 and J usage is TRBJ1-6, with D possibly TRBD1 on 5 matching bases. Germline CDR1 and CDR2: SGHRS and YFSETQ. V was trimmed by 0 bases and J by 8 bases, leaving 12 bases between them. There are 15 residues in the CDR3. Here the CDR3 DNA reads TGCGCCAGCAGCTTGGGCGGGGGAGTTGATTCACCCCTCCACTTT. Amino acids: CASSLGGGVDSPLHF.

J is TRBJ2-5 and V is TRBV7-2; D perhaps matches TRBD1 (5 bases). CDR1 is SGHTA and CDR2 is FQGNSA in the germline V gene. V lost 2 bases to trimming and J lost 5 bases, with 15 bases between them. The CDR3 length is 15 residues. In nucleotides, the CDR3 is TGTGCCAGCAGCTTACAGTTCGTGTCAGGGGAGACCCAGTACTTC. Protein sequence: CASSLQFVSGETQYF.

Only a few counts were recorded for this clone. The V gene is TRBV3-1 (or the pseudogene TRBV3-2), the J gene TRBJ2-3; the D gene is possibly TRBD2 (6 bases). This CDR3 is built from 14 residues. Germline V gene data show CDR1 as LGHDT and CDR2 as YNNKEL (reference sequence). Between the trimmed V and J ends, which lost 4 bases and 2 bases, there was a span of 10 bases. CDR3: CASSRAGNTDTQYF. CDR3 in DNA: TGTGCCAGCAGCCGGGCGGGAAACACAGATACGCAGTATTTT.

This chain uses TRBV4-1 with TRBJ1-3; D not certain. Trimming removed 0 bases from V and 4 bases from J, with 10 bases in between. The CDR3 extends over 15 amino acids. CDR1 is MGHRA and CDR2 is YSYEKL in the germline V gene. The CDR3 region is CASSQEATRGNTIYF. The CDR3 nucleotides are TGCGCCAGCAGCCAAGAAGCCACTCGAGGAAACACCATATATTTT.

V gene TRBV28 combines with J gene TRBJ1-4, with TRBD1 as a possible D gene (5 bases). V lost 7 bases and J 8 bases, leaving 11 bases between the germline ends. CDR1 is MDHEN and CDR2 is SYDVKM in the germline V gene. This CDR3 has 12 residues. The CDR3 protein is CASNQRGEKLFF. The CDR3 DNA is TGTGCCAGCAACCAACGGGGGGAAAAACTGTTTTTT. The full variable domain, in which reference TRBV28 and TRBJ1-4 provide the parts outside the CDR3, is DVKVTQSSRYLVKRTGEKVFLECVQDMDHENMFWYRQDPGLGLRLIYFSYDVKMKEKGDIPEGYSVSREKKERFSLILESASTNQTSMYLCASNQRGEKLFFGSGTQLSVL.

This clone was observed a handful of times. The V and J genes are TRBV19 and TRBJ2-7, with TRBD2 matching over 11 bases. The CDR3 runs 15 residues. Germline V gene data show CDR1 as LNHDA and CDR2 as SQIVND (reference sequence). J gave up 3 bases and V 5 bases, and 6 bases lay outside the gene matches. The CDR3 protein is CASSSGTSGFYEQYF. The CDR3 DNA reads as TGTGCCAGTAGTTCCGGGACTAGCGGTTTCTACGAGCAGTACTTC.

The chain carries TRBV5-6 and TRBJ2-7; 7 positions match TRBD1. The CDR3 has 15 amino acids. J was trimmed by 1 base and V by 0 bases; bases with no gene match: 4. Germline values: CDR1 SGHDT, CDR2 YYEEEE. CDR3: CASSLDRGRSYEQYF. CDR3 in DNA: TGTGCCAGCAGCTTGGACAGGGGACGGTCCTACGAGCAGTACTTC.

The V gene is TRBV20-1, the J gene TRBJ2-7, with 7 positions matching TRBD2. Germline V CDR1 and CDR2: DFQATT, SNEGSKA (reference sequence). The CDR3 is made up of 10 amino acids. J lost 4 bases, V lost 8 bases, and 2 bases had no gene match. The CDR3 DNA is TGCAGTCTGGGACTATACGAGCAGTACTTC. Its protein product is CSLGLYEQYF.

The chain joins TRBV9 to TRBJ1-2, with D perhaps TRBD1 (5 bases). This CDR3 spans 15 amino acids. Germline CDR1 SGDLS, CDR2 YYNGEE. V was trimmed by 0 bases and J by 2 bases, leaving 11 bases between them. The CDR3 loop is CASSVALQANYGYTF. In DNA form, the CDR3 reads TGTGCCAGCAGCGTAGCTCTACAGGCAAACTATGGCTACACCTTC.

The gene calls are TRBV28 and TRBJ1-5, with D possibly being TRBD1 (6 bases). Germline CDR1 and CDR2: MDHEN and SYDVKM. The CDR3 is 15 residues long. The germline V and J ends were trimmed by 8 bases and 3 bases, with 17 bases remaining between them. The CDR3 sequence: CASWGPEGNNQPQHF. The CDR3 nucleotides are TGTGCCAGCTGGGGGCCGGAAGGCAACAATCAGCCCCAGCATTTT.

The chain carries TRBV5-1 and TRBJ1-2; 8 bases agree with TRBD1. This CDR3 contains 16 residues. The V gene end was trimmed by 0 bases and the J gene end by 0 bases; junction bases not matched to a gene: 4. Looked up from germline, CDR1 is SGHRS and CDR2 is YFSETQ. The CDR3 DNA follows: TGCGCCAGCAGCTTGGGGCAGGGGGCGCCTAACTATGGCTACACCTTC. Its translation is CASSLGQGAPNYGYTF.

The V and J genes are TRBV28 and TRBJ1-4, with a weak D call TRBD1 (6 bases). The CDR3 length is 12 residues. The V end lost 7 bases, the J end lost 13 bases, and 16 bases lay between the germline ends. Germline V gene lookup returns CDR1 MDHEN and CDR2 SYDVKM. CDR3 DNA: TGTGCCAGCACCTCAAACAGGGTCAGACTGTTTTTT. This encodes CASTSNRVRLFF.

The chain uses TRBV16 and TRBJ2-1; 8 positions agree with TRBD2. J gave up 5 bases and V 5 bases, and 5 bases lay outside the gene matches. Germline-derived CDR1 and CDR2 are KGHSY and FQNENV. The CDR3 loop spans 14 amino acids. CDR3 sequence: CASSMTSVDNEQFF. In nucleotides, the CDR3 is TGTGCCAGCAGCATGACTAGCGTCGACAATGAGCAGTTCTTC.

This rearrangement joins TRBV27 to TRBJ2-3; 9 nucleotides line up with TRBD2. The germline V gene has CDR1 MNHEY and CDR2 SMNVEV (reference sequence). Losses at the gene ends were 6 bases for V and 10 bases for J; bases not matched to a gene: 8. The CDR3 runs 13 residues. CDR3 in amino acids: CASRIAGEGPQYF. Written as DNA, the CDR3 is TGTGCCAGCAGAATAGCGGGAGAAGGTCCGCAGTATTTT.

This clone was seen just once. The V gene is TRBV19, the J gene TRBJ2-5, with 9 bases matching TRBD1. The CDR3 contains 13 residues. V was pared by 7 bases and J by 4 bases, with 4 bases of the junction left unmatched. Germline lookup yields CDR1 LNHDA and CDR2 SQIVND (reference sequence). CDR3 sequence reads: CASTEGQGETQYF. The CDR3 DNA reads as TGTGCCAGTACCGAGGGACAGGGAGAGACCCAGTACTTC.

The CDR3 is CASRGGLGPTDTQYF. CDR3 sequence (DNA): TGTGCCAGTAGAGGGGGCCTAGGTCCCACAGATACGCAGTATTTT. The chain couples TRBV19 to TRBJ2-3; 7 nucleotides agree with TRBD1. This CDR3 contains 15 residues. Germline values: CDR1 LNHDA, CDR2 SQIVND (reference sequence). With V trimmed by 6 bases and J by 2 bases, 8 bases remained unmatched.

The chain uses TRBV10-3 and TRBJ2-3, with 7 bases fitting TRBD2. CDR3 size: 14 residues. Germline CDR1 ENHRY, CDR2 SYGVKD. V shed 5 bases and J 0 bases; nucleotides not matched to a gene: 2. The CDR3 nucleotides read TGTGCCATCAGTCTAGCGGCTAGCACAGATACGCAGTATTTT. Translation: CAISLAASTDTQYF.

The V gene is TRBV9, the J gene TRBJ2-2; TRBD2 aligns across 12 bases. CDR3 length equals 16 residues. With 0 bases clipped from V and 5 bases from J, the junction kept 2 bases outside the gene matches. CDR1 is SGDLS and CDR2 is YYNGEE in the germline V gene. The CDR3 here is CASSVAGTSGTGELFF. CDR3 coding DNA: TGTGCCAGCAGCGTAGCCGGGACTAGCGGGACCGGGGAGCTGTTTTTT.